The text below deals with one TCR beta chain. Its antigen is as yet unknown. This specimen belongs to a study of blood T cells in healthy people across ages. General observations from the study: Per million T cells, the diversity of TCR beta decreased roughly linearly as age advanced. Naive CD4+ cell counts and diversity both ran higher in long-lived than in aged donors.

The germline CDR1 and CDR2 sequences are LGHDT and YNNKEL (reference sequence). V was pared by 4 bases and J by 6 bases, with 6 bases of the junction left unmatched. The length of the CDR3 is 14 residues. Using a J-beta primer mix together with a sample-barcoded 5' primer, a second PCR was run for about 6 to 12 cycles. TCRdb independently ran MiXCR on the 5' RACE reads; one entry per CDR3 protein. The sample yields about 1.5 million distinct CDR3 sequences, about 42% seen once. Material: blood. This clonotype was obtained from a woman aged 18-29 years in good health. This sequence joins TRBV3-1 and TRBJ2-7; 10 positions match TRBD2. The CDR3 nucleotides are TGTGCCAGCAGCCCTCTAGCGGGAGAAAGCGAGCAGTACTTC. Protein product: CASSPLAGESEQYF.